This T cell receptor beta chain was identified in a study of shared clonotypes between healthy human individuals. Study results and limitations: Larger richness was generally estimated for naive than memory subsets.

Per the study methods: Sequence data from immunoSEQ were junction-only and lacked quality scores; consequently, filtering differed. Assay used: immunoSEQ multiplex PCR; TCRdb lists only in-frame clones, some missing. V, J and clone size derive from that table, while D and trimming were established from the DNA sequence. The sample has about 2.1 million clones; just over 90% are singletons. It was CD45RO-negative cells, positively selected for CCR7, that made up naive CD8 cells, with terminally differentiated effector memory CD45RA+ cells excluded. In germline, CDR1 is SGHRS, CDR2 YFSETQ. V gave up 4 bases and J gave up 5 bases; unmatched junction bases: 9. This CDR3 region has 16 residues. Details on this clone: Antigen unknown.

The chain carries TRBV5-1 and TRBJ1-1; 12 nucleotides agree with TRBD1. The receptor was isolated from a man aged 18 to 30 in good health. Some clones in this sample may be carry-over from other donors' samples. The material sequenced was naive CD8+ T cells from PBMCs. The CDR3 nucleotides are TGCGCCAGCAGCCCGCTGGGACAGGGGGCGAAGACTGAAGCTTTCTTT. Its protein product is CASSPLGQGAKTEAFF.